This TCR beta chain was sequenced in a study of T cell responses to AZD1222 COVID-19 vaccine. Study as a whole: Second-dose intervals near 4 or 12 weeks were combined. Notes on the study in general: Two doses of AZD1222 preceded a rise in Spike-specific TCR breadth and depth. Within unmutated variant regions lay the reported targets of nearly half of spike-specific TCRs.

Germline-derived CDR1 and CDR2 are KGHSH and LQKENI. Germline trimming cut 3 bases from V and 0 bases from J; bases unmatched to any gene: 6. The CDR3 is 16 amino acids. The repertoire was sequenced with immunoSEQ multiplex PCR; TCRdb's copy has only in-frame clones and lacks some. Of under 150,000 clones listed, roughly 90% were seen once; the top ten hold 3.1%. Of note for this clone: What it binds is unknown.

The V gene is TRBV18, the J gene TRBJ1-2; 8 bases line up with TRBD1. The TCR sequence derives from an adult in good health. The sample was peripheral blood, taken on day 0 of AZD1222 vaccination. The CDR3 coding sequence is TGTGCCAGCTCACCTTTGGACAGGGCAGCTAACTATGGCTACACCTTC. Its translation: CASSPLDRAANYGYTF.